In this sample, the clone carrying this T cell receptor beta chain turned up many times. What it binds is not known. TCR alpha and TCR beta cDNA libraries carrying sample barcodes and UMIs were produced by 5'RACE using constant-segment primers. Each CDR3 protein is one row after TCRdb ran MiXCR on the 5' RACE reads. The sample carries hundreds of thousands of distinct CDR3 sequences, over 13% recorded once. Germline assignment: CDR1 MGHRA and CDR2 YSYEKL. This CDR3 is built from 17 residues. V gave up 0 bases and J gave up 1 base, with 15 bases separating them. This record belongs to a study of T-cell memory formation after mild COVID-19. Study background: The two donors had largely donor-specific TCR clusters.

Study-wide results and caveats: From day 15 to 85, contracting clones were balanced between CD4 and CD8, whereas later expanders leaned toward CD4+. For second-wave clones that peaked at day 37, SARS-CoV-2 specificity went unverified.

The TCR originated in a man in his late teens or twenties who had mild COVID-19 (a few samples of this study predate the infection). Cell type and time point are not known. The V and J genes are TRBV4-1 and TRBJ2-5; possible D gene TRBD2, 6 bases. Sequenced input: PBMCs or a T cell subset sorted from them (not recorded which). The CDR3 sequence: CASSQDRLAIIQETQYF. CDR3 in DNA: TGCGCCAGCAGCCAAGATCGGCTAGCGATTATCCAAGAGACCCAGTACTTC.